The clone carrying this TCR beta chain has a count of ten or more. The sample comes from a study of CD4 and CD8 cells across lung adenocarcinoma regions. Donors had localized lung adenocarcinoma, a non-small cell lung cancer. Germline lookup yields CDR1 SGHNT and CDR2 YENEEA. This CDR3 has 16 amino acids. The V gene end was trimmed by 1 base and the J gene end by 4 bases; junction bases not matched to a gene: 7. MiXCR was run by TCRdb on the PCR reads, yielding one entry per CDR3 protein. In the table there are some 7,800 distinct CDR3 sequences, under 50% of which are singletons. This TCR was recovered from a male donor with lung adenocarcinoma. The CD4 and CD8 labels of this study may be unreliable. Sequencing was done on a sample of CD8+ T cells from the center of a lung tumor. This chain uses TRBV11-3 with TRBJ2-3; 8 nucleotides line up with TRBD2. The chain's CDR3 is CASSLAGGGGADTQYF. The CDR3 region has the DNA TGTGCCAGCAGCTTAGCGGGGGGGGGCGGGGCAGATACGCAGTATTTT.